The clone carrying this T cell receptor (beta chain) was seen ten or more times. A unique molecular identifier was attached to every TCR cDNA molecule. MiXCR was run by TCRdb on the 5' RACE reads, yielding one entry per CDR3 protein. The table records roughly 28,000 distinct CDR3 sequences, roughly 8% of them present only once. Time point indicated: sample taken at primary tumor resection. Unsorted whole RNA samples from tumor, nontumor lung or frozen PBMC were sequenced. The sample originates from a study of spatial heterogeneity in lung cancer. Study overall: The average count in raw reads for each unique TCR and UMI combination exceeded nine appearances.

V lost 6 bases and J 2 bases, leaving 20 bases between the germline ends. Germline assignment: CDR1 MNHEY and CDR2 SVGEGT. The CDR3 loop spans 17 amino acids. The sequence was collected from a female donor with early-stage non-small cell lung cancer. The specimen comprised PBMCs, sampled at surgery. This chain links TRBV6-2 or TRBV6-3 with TRBJ1-3; no clear D. Here the CDR3 DNA reads TGTGCCAGCAGAAAAACCTCCCCAAGGAAACCTGGAAACACCATATATTTT. Its protein is CASRKTSPRKPGNTIYF.